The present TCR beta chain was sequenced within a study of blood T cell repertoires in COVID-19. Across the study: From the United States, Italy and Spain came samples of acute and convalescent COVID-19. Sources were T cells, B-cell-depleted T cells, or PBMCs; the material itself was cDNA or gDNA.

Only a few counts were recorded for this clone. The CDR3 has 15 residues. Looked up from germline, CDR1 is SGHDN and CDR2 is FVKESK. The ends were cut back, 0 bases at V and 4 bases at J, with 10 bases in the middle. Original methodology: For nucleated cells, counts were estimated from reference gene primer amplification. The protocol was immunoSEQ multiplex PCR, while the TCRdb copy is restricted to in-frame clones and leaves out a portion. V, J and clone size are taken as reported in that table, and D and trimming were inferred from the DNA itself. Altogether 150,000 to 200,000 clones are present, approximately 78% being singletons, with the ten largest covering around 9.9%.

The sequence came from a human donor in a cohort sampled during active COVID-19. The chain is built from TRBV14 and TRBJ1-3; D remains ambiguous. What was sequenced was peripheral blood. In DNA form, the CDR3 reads TGTGCCAGCAGCCAAGATTCGGGGTGGGGAAACACCATATATTTT. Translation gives CASSQDSGWGNTIYF.